Following are 23 T cell receptor beta chains from one sample sequenced in a study of breast tumors, draining lymph nodes, adjacent tissues. TCRdb reanalysed the multiplex PCR reads using MiXCR and keeps one entry per CDR3 protein. The sample lists 30,000 to 40,000 distinct CDR3 sequences; about 60% were seen once. Material for sequencing was breast tumor tissue. Every receptor here comes from a female donor with breast cancer. Some clones in this sample may be carry-over from other donors' samples.

DNA for the CDR3: TGTGCCAGCAGGCTAACCCCCTCACCCCTCCACTTT. It encodes CASRLTPSPLHF. The V call is TRBV9, the J call TRBJ1-6; D gene unclear. V gave up 5 bases and J gave up 10 bases, with 10 bases separating them. The CDR3 covers 12 residues. Germline CDR1 SGDLS, CDR2 YYNGEE.

This clonotype was recorded many times. The gene calls are TRBV7-9 and TRBJ2-2; D is uncertain. Trimming pared 6 bases from V and 1 base from J, leaving 12 bases between. This CDR3 is 15 amino acids long. CDR1 SEHNR and CDR2 FQNEAQ come from the germline V gene (reference sequence). DNA of the CDR3: TGTGCCAGCAGATTAACGAGAGGGAACACCGGGGAGCTGTTTTTT. It yields the protein CASRLTRGNTGELFF.

The chain links TRBV7-9 to TRBJ1-2; D is perhaps TRBD1 (5 bases). Trimming pared 1 base from V and 2 bases from J, leaving 8 bases between. The germline CDR1 and CDR2 sequences are SEHNR and FQNEAQ (reference sequence). This CDR3 is 14 amino acids long. DNA for the CDR3: TGTGCCAGCAGCTTAGGGGGGGACAACTATGGCTACACCTTC. It yields the protein CASSLGGDNYGYTF. The full variable domain, completed using reference TRBV7-9 and TRBJ1-2, is DTGVSQNPRHKITKRGQNVTFRCDPISEHNRLYWYRQTLGQGPEFLTYFQNEAQLEKSRLLSDRFSAERPKGSFSTLEIQRTEQGDSAMYLCASSLGGDNYGYTFGSGTRLTVV.

By its share, this clonotype is medium-sized. This chain joins TRBV13 and TRBJ2-3; maybe TRBD2 (6 bases). V lost 2 bases, J lost 2 bases, and 14 bases lay in between. CDR1 PRHDT and CDR2 FYEKMQ come from the germline V gene (reference sequence). The CDR3 extends over 16 amino acids. CDR3 nucleotides: TGTGCCAGCAGCTTACGGACGCGGGGACCCACAGATACGCAGTATTTT. Protein: CASSLRTRGPTDTQYF.

Details on this clonotype: Because it lacks the conserved phenylalanine or tryptophan at the end, this CDR3 is likely a read error. The DNA is left out, because the CDR3 cannot be placed on it with certainty; the CDR3 is given as TCRdb lists it. The genes are TRBV2 and TRBJ2-5; the table calls TRBD1, which could not be checked here. Germline CDR1 and CDR2: SNHLY and FYNNEI. The CDR3 is 8 amino acids in total, end residues counted. This CDR3 is CASRRGTA.

This clonotype was seen repeatedly, ten times or more. The chain combines TRBV7-9 with TRBJ2-1; perhaps TRBD2 as D (6 bases). Trimming left V 1 base short and J 8 bases short, with 15 bases between. Germline V lookup: CDR1 SEHNR, CDR2 FQNEAQ (reference sequence). This CDR3 region has 15 residues. The CDR3 sequence is CASSLEEWGVYEQFF. CDR3 sequence (DNA): TGTGCCAGCAGCTTAGAGGAGTGGGGGGTGTATGAGCAGTTCTTC. Together with reference TRBV7-9 and TRBJ2-1, the CDR3 gives the full variable domain: DTGVSQNPRHKITKRGQNVTFRCDPISEHNRLYWYRQTLGQGPEFLTYFQNEAQLEKSRLLSDRFSAERPKGSFSTLEIQRTEQGDSAMYLCASSLEEWGVYEQFFGPGTRLTVL.

The genes are TRBV7-2 and TRBJ2-2, with D perhaps matching TRBD2 (5 bases). The germline gives CDR1 SGHTA, CDR2 FQGNSA. Trimming removed 5 bases at V and 7 bases at J, with 20 bases between. The CDR3 spans 16 residues. DNA for the CDR3: TGTGCCAGCAGCCCCGGGCTACGGGGATACATCGGGGAGCTGTTTTTT. Encoded protein: CASSPGLRGYIGELFF.

This clonotype was found many times. This sequence may be a read error, since a much larger clone differs from it by one base. The V gene is TRBV5-1, the J gene TRBJ1-2; tentatively, D is TRBD1 (5 bases). Germline CDR1 SGHRS, CDR2 YFSETQ. This CDR3 has 13 amino acids. Deletions cut 4 bases from V and 3 bases from J, with 10 bases between. The CDR3 is CASSGGGDYGYTF. For the CDR3, the DNA is TGCGCCAGCAGCGGGGGAGGAGACTATGGCTACACCTTC.

The chain couples TRBV9 to TRBJ2-7; TRBD1 aligns across 8 bases. This CDR3 contains 14 residues. Germline CDR1 reads SGDLS; CDR2 reads YYNGEE. V shed 1 base and J 3 bases; nucleotides not matched to a gene: 3. The CDR3 DNA sequence: TGTGCCAGCAGCGTAACCGGACAGGGCTACGAGCAGTACTTC. Its translation is CASSVTGQGYEQYF.

V is TRBV6-6 and J is TRBJ1-5; 10 bases map to TRBD1. The CDR3 has 14 amino acids. With 2 bases clipped from V and 7 bases from J, the junction kept 2 bases outside the gene matches. The germline V gene encodes CDR1 MNHNY and CDR2 SVGAGI (reference sequence). This CDR3 is CASSYGDRGQPQHF. CDR3 sequence (DNA): TGTGCCAGCAGTTACGGGGACAGGGGACAGCCCCAGCATTTT.

This chain links TRBV6-5 with TRBJ1-2, with TRBD1 identical over 7 bases. This CDR3 contains 13 residues. Losses at the gene ends were 10 bases for V and 2 bases for J; bases not matched to a gene: 7. Germline loops: CDR1 MNHEY, CDR2 SVGAGI. CDR3 bases: TGTGCCAACGGGGAGGGGGCGAACTATGGCTACACCTTC. Protein product: CANGEGANYGYTF.

This clonotype occurred many times. The rearrangement joins TRBV6-6 to TRBJ1-5; the D gene is possibly TRBD1 (6 bases). The CDR3 contains 16 residues. Trimming cost V 8 bases and J 5 bases, with 22 bases left between them. Germline CDR1 reads MNHNY; CDR2 reads SVGAGI (reference sequence). The CDR3 loop is CASRNRADDTYQPQHF. DNA for the CDR3: TGTGCCAGCCGGAACAGGGCGGACGACACCTATCAGCCCCAGCATTTT.

J is TRBJ2-1 and V is TRBV29-1; 8 nucleotides match TRBD2. The germline gives CDR1 SQVTM, CDR2 ANQGSEA. The V gene end was trimmed by 4 bases and the J gene end by 2 bases; junction bases not matched to a gene: 4. This CDR3 region has 14 residues. The CDR3 here is CSVARGGTYNEQFF. Written as DNA, the CDR3 is TGCAGCGTTGCTCGGGGGGGTACCTACAATGAGCAGTTCTTC.

V usage is TRBV5-1 and J usage is TRBJ2-7; D is ambiguous. V shed 1 base and J shed 4 bases, with 9 bases lying between them. This CDR3 is 13 amino acids long. Germline CDR1 SGHRS, CDR2 YFSETQ. CDR3 DNA sequence: TGCGCCAGCAGCTTGAGCGACTTTTACGAGCAGTACTTC. It specifies CASSLSDFYEQYF.

This chain uses TRBV12-3 or TRBV12-4 with TRBJ1-4, with a weak D call TRBD1 (5 bases). V lost 5 bases to trimming and J lost 5 bases, with 15 bases between them. This CDR3 comprises 15 residues. CDR3 nucleotides: TGTGCCAGCAGTAGCCCCGGGACGACGAATGAAAAACTGTTTTTT. As protein: CASSSPGTTNEKLFF.

This clonotype was observed at least ten times. Since a much larger clone is just one base distant, this may be a read error. This chain uses TRBV14 with TRBJ2-5, with 15 bases aligning to TRBD2. The CDR3 spans 15 residues. CDR1 is SGHDN and CDR2 is FVKESK in the germline V gene. CDR3 residues: CASSRGLAGGETPYF. Written as DNA, the CDR3 is TGTGCCAGCAGCAGGGGACTAGCGGGAGGAGAGACCCCGTACTTC.

With regard to this clonotype: One junction end does not reproduce the germline sequence, and a read error may be involved. V is TRBV9 and J is TRBJ2-7, with 8 bases lining up with TRBD1. The CDR3 loop spans 14 amino acids. CDR1 SGDLS and CDR2 YYNGEE come from the germline V gene. The DNA of the CDR3 is TGTGCCGGCAGCCCAGGGGGCAGTAGCTACGAGCAGTACTTC. Translation gives CAGSPGGSSYEQYF.

This chain links TRBV2 with TRBJ2-5, with TRBD1 matching 7 bases. V lost 9 bases and J lost 1; bases outside the gene matches: 8. The CDR3 contains 14 residues. Germline lookup yields CDR1 SNHLY and CDR2 FYNNEI. CDR3 protein: CASKKGTAQETQYF. In DNA, the CDR3 is TGTGCCAGTAAGAAAGGGACAGCCCAAGAGACCCAGTACTTC.

This clonotype has more than one count but fewer than ten. The chain joins TRBV12-3 or TRBV12-4 to TRBJ2-1; D possibly corresponds to TRBD2 (5 bases). Trimming pared 7 bases from V and 3 bases from J, leaving 22 bases between. The CDR3 consists of 17 residues. The CDR3 here is CASTLSLFLGSYNEQFF. The CDR3 coding sequence is TGTGCCAGCACCCTATCCCTTTTTCTGGGGAGCTACAATGAGCAGTTCTTC.

The chain joins TRBV15 to TRBJ1-4; TRBD1 might be the D (6 bases). The CDR3 extends over 13 amino acids. Germline loops: CDR1 LNHNV, CDR2 YYDKDF (reference sequence). V was pared by 6 bases and J by 8 bases, with 13 bases between. The CDR3 coding sequence is TGTGCCACCAGAAAGGCGGGGGGCGAAAAACTGTTTTTT. It yields the protein CATRKAGGEKLFF.

This clonotype was seen many times. The chain recombines TRBV20-1 with TRBJ2-4; TRBD1 aligns across 8 bases. The CDR3 totals 17 residues. The trim removed 1 base at V and 1 base at J, leaving 9 bases unmatched. Germline V CDR1 and CDR2: DFQATT, SNEGSKA (reference sequence). CDR3 loop: CSARGFSGQVAKNIQYF. DNA of the CDR3: TGCAGTGCTAGAGGTTTCTCGGGACAGGTGGCCAAAAACATTCAGTACTTC.

The genes are TRBV24-1 and TRBJ2-1; 9 nucleotides agree with TRBD1. The germline V gene has CDR1 KGHDR and CDR2 SFDVKD. The junction had 6 bases not matched to a gene; V was cut back by 1 base and J by 6 bases. The length of the CDR3 is 16 residues. The DNA of the CDR3 is TGTGCCACCAGTGATTTCGGTGGGACAGGGAGCAATGAGCAGTTCTTC. Its translation is CATSDFGGTGSNEQFF.

CDR3 sequence: CASSMGRASGNTIYF. The CDR3 DNA sequence: TGTGCCAGTAGTATGGGACGGGCCTCTGGAAACACCATATATTTT. The chain is built from TRBV19 and TRBJ1-3, with a weak D call TRBD1 (5 bases). V shed 3 bases and J shed 0 bases, with 9 bases lying between them. Looked up from germline, CDR1 is LNHDA and CDR2 is SQIVND (reference sequence). CDR3 length: 15 residues.